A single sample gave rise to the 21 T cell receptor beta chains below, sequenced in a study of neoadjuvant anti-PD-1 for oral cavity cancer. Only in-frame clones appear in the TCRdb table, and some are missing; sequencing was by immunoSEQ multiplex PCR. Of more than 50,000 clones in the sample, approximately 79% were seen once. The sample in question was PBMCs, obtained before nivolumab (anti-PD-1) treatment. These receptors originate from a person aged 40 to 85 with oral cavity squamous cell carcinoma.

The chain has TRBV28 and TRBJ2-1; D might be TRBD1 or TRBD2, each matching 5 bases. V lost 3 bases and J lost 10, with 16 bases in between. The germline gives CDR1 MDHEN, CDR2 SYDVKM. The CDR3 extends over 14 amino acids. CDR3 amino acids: CASSFGAPRVEQFF. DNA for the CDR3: TGTGCCAGCAGTTTTGGGGCCCCGAGGGTCGAGCAGTTCTTC.

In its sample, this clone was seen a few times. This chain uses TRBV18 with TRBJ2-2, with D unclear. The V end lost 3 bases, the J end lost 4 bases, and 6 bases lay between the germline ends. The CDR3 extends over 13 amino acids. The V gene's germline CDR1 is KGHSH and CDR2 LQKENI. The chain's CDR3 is CASSPSFTGELFF. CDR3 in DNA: TGTGCCAGCTCACCGTCATTCACCGGGGAGCTGTTTTTT.

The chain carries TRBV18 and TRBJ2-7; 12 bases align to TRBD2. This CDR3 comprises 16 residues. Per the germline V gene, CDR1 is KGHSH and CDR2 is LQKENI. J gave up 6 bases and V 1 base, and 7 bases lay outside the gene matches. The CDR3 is CASSPQASGGAPEQYF. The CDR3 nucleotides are TGTGCCAGCTCACCACAAGCTAGCGGGGGGGCTCCCGAGCAGTACTTC.

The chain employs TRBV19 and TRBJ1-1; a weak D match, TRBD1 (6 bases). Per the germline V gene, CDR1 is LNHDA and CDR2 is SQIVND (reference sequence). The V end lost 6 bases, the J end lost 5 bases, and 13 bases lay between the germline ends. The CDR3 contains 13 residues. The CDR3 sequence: CASSTGWRTEAFF. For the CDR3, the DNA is TGTGCCAGTAGCACAGGGTGGAGGACTGAAGCTTTCTTT.

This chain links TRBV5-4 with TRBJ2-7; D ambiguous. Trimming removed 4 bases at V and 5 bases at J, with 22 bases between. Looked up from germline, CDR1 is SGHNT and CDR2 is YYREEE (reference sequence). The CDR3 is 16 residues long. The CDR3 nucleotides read TGTGCCAGCAGCCTCGGACCCAGAATAGCCCCAGACGAGCAGTACTTC. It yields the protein CASSLGPRIAPDEQYF.

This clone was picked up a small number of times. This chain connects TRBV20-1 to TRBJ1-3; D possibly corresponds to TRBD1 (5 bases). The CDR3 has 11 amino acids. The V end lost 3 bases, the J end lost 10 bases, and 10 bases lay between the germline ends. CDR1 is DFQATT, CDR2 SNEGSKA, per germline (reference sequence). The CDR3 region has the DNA TGCAGTGCTAGCGGACATGGGACCATATATTTT. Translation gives CSASGHGTIYF.

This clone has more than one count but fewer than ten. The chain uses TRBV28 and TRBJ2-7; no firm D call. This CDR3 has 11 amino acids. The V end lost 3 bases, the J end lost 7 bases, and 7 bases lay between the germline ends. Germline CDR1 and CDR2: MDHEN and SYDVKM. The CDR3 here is CASSFTIEQYF. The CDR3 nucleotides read TGTGCCAGCAGTTTTACAATAGAGCAGTACTTC.

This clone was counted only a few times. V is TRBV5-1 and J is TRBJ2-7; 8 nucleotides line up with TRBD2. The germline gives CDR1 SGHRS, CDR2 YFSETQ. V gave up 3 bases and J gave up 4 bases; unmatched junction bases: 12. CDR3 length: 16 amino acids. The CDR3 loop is CASSSTPLAGGYEQYF. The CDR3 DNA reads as TGCGCCAGCAGCTCCACCCCTTTGGCGGGAGGATACGAGCAGTACTTC.

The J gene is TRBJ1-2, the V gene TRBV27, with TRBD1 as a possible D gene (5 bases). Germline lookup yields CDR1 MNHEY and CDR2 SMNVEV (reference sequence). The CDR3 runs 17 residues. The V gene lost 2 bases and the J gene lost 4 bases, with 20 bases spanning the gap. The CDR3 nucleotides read TGTGCCAGCAGTTTAAGGGGCACGGACTACCCGGCCTATGGCTACACCTTC. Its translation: CASSLRGTDYPAYGYTF.

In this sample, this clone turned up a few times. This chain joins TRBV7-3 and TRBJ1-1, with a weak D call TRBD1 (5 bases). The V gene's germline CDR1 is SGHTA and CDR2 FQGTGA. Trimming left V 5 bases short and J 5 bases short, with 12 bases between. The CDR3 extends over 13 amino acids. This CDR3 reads CASSPWGETEAFF. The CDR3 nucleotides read TGTGCCAGCAGCCCCTGGGGGGAGACTGAAGCTTTCTTT.

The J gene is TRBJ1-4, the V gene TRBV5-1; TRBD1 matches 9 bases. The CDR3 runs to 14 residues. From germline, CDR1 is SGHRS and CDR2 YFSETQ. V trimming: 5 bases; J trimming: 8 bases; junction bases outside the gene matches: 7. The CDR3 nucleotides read TGCGCCAGCAGACGGACAGGGGAGTGGGAAAAACTGTTTTTT. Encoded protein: CASRRTGEWEKLFF.

The CDR3 region has the DNA TGTGCCAGCAGTTTCCTCTATACTGAAGCTTTCTTT. It specifies CASSFLYTEAFF. The rearrangement joins TRBV28 to TRBJ1-1; D remains unclear. Germline CDR1 is MDHEN and CDR2 is SYDVKM. The V and J ends lost 3 bases and 5 bases respectively, with 7 bases between them. The CDR3 loop spans 12 amino acids. Full variable domain (missing parts from reference TRBV28 and TRBJ1-1): DVKVTQSSRYLVKRTGEKVFLECVQDMDHENMFWYRQDPGLGLRLIYFSYDVKMKEKGDIPEGYSVSREKKERFSLILESASTNQTSMYLCASSFLYTEAFFGQGTRLTVV.

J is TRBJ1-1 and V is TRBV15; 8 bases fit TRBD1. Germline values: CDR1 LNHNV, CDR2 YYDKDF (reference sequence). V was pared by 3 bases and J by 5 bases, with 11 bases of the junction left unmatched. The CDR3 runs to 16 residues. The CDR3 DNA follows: TGTGCCACCAGCAGGCGGTGGACAGGGAGGGGTACTGAAGCTTTCTTT. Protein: CATSRRWTGRGTEAFF.

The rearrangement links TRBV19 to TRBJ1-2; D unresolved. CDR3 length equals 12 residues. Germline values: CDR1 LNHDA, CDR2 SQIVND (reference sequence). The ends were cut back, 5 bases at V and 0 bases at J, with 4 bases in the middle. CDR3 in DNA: TGTGCCAGTAGTCGGGCTAACTATGGCTACACCTTC. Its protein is CASSRANYGYTF.

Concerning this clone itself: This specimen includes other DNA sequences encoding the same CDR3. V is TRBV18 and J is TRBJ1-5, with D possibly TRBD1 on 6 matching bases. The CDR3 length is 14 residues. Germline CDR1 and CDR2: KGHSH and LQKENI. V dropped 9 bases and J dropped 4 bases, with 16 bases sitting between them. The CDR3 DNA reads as TGTGCCAGTTCGCCGGGACATAGTAATCAGCCCCAGCATTTT. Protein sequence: CASSPGHSNQPQHF.

The CDR3 sequence: CASSLLASGGLDTQYF. Here the CDR3 DNA reads TGCGCCAGCAGCTTGTTGGCTAGCGGGGGGCTGGATACGCAGTATTTT. The chain combines TRBV5-1 with TRBJ2-3, with 11 bases lining up with TRBD2. With V trimmed by 1 base and J by 6 bases, 7 bases remained unmatched. This CDR3 is 16 amino acids long. CDR1 SGHRS and CDR2 YFSETQ come from the germline V gene.

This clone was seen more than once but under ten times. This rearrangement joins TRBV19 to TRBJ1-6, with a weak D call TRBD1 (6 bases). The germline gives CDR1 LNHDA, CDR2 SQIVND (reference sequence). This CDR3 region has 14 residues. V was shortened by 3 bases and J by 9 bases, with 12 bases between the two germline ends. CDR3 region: CASSIGDTRSPLHF. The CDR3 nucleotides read TGTGCCAGTAGTATTGGGGACACTCGTTCACCCCTCCACTTT.

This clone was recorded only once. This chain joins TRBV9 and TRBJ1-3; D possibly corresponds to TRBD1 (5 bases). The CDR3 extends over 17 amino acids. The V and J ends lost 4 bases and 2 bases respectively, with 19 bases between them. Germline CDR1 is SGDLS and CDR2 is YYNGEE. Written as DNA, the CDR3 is TGTGCCAGCAGCATTAGCGTGGGCAGGGAGCCTGGAAACACCATATATTTT. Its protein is CASSISVGREPGNTIYF. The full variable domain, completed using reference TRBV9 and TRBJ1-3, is DSGVTQTPKHLITATGQRVTLRCSPRSGDLSVYWYQQSLDQGLQFLIQYYNGEERAKGNILERFSAQQFPDLHSELNLSSLELGDSALYFCASSISVGREPGNTIYFGEGSWLTVV.

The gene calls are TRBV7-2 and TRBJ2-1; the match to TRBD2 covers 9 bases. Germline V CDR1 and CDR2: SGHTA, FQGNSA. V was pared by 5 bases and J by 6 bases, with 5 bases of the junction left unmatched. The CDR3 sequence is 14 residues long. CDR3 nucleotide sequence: TGTGCCAGCAGCCCCGGACTAGCGCGCAATGAGCAGTTCTTC. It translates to CASSPGLARNEQFF.

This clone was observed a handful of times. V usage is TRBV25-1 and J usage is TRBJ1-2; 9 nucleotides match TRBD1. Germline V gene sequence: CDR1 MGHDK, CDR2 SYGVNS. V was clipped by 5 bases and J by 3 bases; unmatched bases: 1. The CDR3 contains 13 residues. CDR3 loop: CASSRTGDYGYTF. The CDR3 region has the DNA TGTGCCAGCAGTCGGACAGGGGACTATGGCTACACCTTC.

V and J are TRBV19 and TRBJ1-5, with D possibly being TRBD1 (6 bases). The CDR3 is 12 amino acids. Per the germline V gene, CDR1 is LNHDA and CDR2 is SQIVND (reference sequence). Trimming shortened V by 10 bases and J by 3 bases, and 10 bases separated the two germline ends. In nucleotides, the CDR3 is TGTGCCACCGGGGGCCCCAATCAGCCCCAGCATTTT. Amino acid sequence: CATGGPNQPQHF.